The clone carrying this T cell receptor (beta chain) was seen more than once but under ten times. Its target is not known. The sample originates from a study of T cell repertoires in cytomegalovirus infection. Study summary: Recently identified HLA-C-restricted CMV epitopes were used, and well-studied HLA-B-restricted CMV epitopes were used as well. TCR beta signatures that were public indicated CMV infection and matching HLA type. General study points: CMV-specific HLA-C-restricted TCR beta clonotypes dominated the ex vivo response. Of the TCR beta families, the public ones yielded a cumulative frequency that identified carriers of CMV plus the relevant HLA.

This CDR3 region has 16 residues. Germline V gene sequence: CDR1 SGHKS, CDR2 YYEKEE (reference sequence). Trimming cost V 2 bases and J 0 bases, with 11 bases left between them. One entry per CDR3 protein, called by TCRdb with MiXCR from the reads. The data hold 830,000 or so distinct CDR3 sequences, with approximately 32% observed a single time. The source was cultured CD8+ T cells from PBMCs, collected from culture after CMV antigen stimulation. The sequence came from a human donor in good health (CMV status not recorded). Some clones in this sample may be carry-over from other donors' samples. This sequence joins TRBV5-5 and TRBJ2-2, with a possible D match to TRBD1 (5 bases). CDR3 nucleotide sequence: TGTGCCAGCAGCTTTCTTGGACAAGCGAACACCGGGGAGCTGTTTTTT. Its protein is CASSFLGQANTGELFF.